The rows below give T cell receptor beta chains drawn from one sample of a study of blood T cell repertoires in COVID-19. Produced via immunoSEQ multiplex PCR; TCRdb's table is partial and in-frame only. This sample carries 250,000 to 300,000 clones, around 90% of them seen once, and the ten largest clones take 0.9% to 1%. The sample comprised peripheral blood. Receptor source: a woman between 35 and 50 years old who had recovered from COVID-19. CDR3s leave out the opening cysteine and the closing phenylalanine or tryptophan. D genes are given only for firm matches. Rows give clone size only sometimes, using once, few, many, or a class for an expanded clone.

cdr3_aa: ASSVALAGYNEQF
clone_size: .
v_call: TRBV9
d_call: TRBD2

cdr3_aa: ASRDTVFTDTQY
clone_size: .
v_call: TRBV5-4
d_call: .

cdr3_aa: ASSGELGVEQF
clone_size: .
v_call: TRBV6-6
d_call: .

cdr3_aa: ASSTRRDRGSEAF
clone_size: .
v_call: TRBV19
d_call: TRBD1

cdr3_aa: ATSDWGETGTGVGYT
clone_size: once
v_call: TRBV24-1
d_call: TRBD1

cdr3_aa: ASSSGKAF
clone_size: .
v_call: TRBV19
d_call: .

cdr3_aa: ASRGTDSNQPQH
clone_size: .
v_call: TRBV14
d_call: TRBD1

cdr3_aa: ASSALAGGYEQY
clone_size: .
v_call: TRBV11-3
d_call: TRBD2

cdr3_aa: SVPSGRELYNEQF
clone_size: .
v_call: TRBV29-1
d_call: TRBD2

cdr3_aa: ASSHETSGRLDEQY
clone_size: once
v_call: TRBV7-6
d_call: TRBD2

cdr3_aa: ASSQVSGGPYEQY
clone_size: .
v_call: TRBV3-1/TRBV3-2
d_call: TRBD1

cdr3_aa: ASSSLGGTNEKLF
clone_size: .
v_call: TRBV7-6
d_call: .